Listed below are T cell receptor beta chains from one sample, sequenced in a study of a mutant IDH1 vaccine in newly diagnosed glioma. These TCRs are of unknown antigen specificity. Only in-frame clones appear in the TCRdb table, and some are missing; sequencing was by immunoSEQ multiplex PCR. The data show more than 50,000 clones, around nine tenths seen once. Sequences were derived from PBMCs, sampled from a glioma patient whose treatment included an IDH1 peptide vaccine. The receptors here all came from a man aged 40-49 years with glioma. Both conserved end residues are part of each CDR3. D genes are given only for firm matches. Size tells how often a clone was seen (once, few, many) or the class of an expanded clone, and some rows leave it out.

j_call clone_size v_call d_call cdr3_length cdr3_aa cdr3_nt
TRBJ1-1 once TRBV28 - 13 CASRTDRNTEAFF TGTGCCAGCAGGACGGACAGGAACACTGAAGCTTTCTTT
TRBJ2-3 - TRBV6-5 TRBD2 14 CASRLAGSTDTQYF TGTGCCAGCAGACTAGCGGGGTCCACAGATACGCAGTATTTT
TRBJ1-5 - TRBV28 - 14 CASTEGGATQPQHF TGTGCCAGCACCGAGGGGGGGGCGACCCAGCCCCAGCATTTT
TRBJ2-3 - TRBV6-6 - 14 CASSYVSSTDTQYF TGTGCCAGCAGTTACGTGTCTAGCACAGATACGCAGTATTTT
TRBJ2-7 - TRBV5-1 - 16 CASSSRDASGSYEQYF TGCGCCAGCAGCTCGAGGGACGCGTCCGGCTCCTACGAGCAGTACTTC
TRBJ2-5 - TRBV7-9 TRBD2 16 CASTSDRGGDWETQYF TGTGCCAGCACCTCGGACCGGGGGGGAGATTGGGAGACCCAGTACTTC
TRBJ2-3 - TRBV10-2 - 14 CASRLGAWTDTQYF TGCGCCAGCAGGCTGGGGGCCTGGACAGATACGCAGTATTTT
TRBJ2-7 - TRBV28 TRBD2 14 CASRVAGERYEQYF TGTGCCAGCAGGGTAGCGGGAGAACGTTACGAGCAGTACTTC
TRBJ2-7 - TRBV6-5 TRBD2 14 CASSNGLASYEQYF TGTGCCAGCAGTAACGGACTAGCTAGCTACGAGCAGTACTTC
TRBJ2-2 - TRBV21-1 - 14 CAITGQTNTGELFF TGTGCCATAACAGGGCAGACGAACACCGGGGAGCTGTTTTTT
TRBJ1-1 - TRBV5-4 TRBD1 17 CASSLKRQGPWDTEAFF TGTGCCAGCAGCCTGAAGAGACAGGGGCCTTGGGACACTGAAGCTTTCTTT
TRBJ2-2 - TRBV19 TRBD1 14 CASRTGGDHGELFF TGTGCCAGCAGAACAGGGGGCGACCACGGGGAGCTGTTTTTT
TRBJ1-2 - TRBV9 - 15 CASSVGGTSILGYTF TGTGCCAGCAGCGTAGGGGGGACGAGCATCCTTGGCTACACCTTC
TRBJ2-3 - TRBV2 - 14 CASRPGPLTDTQYF TGTGCCAGCAGACCCGGACCCCTCACAGATACGCAGTATTTT
TRBJ1-2 - TRBV6-4 - 13 CASSDSPRGGYTF TGTGCCAGCAGTGACTCGCCCCGGGGGGGATACACCTTC
TRBJ1-4 - TRBV19 - 14 CASSTTATNEKLFF TGTGCCAGTAGTACGACAGCAACTAATGAAAAACTGTTTTTT
TRBJ2-5 once TRBV28 - 13 CASSLHQGKTQYF TGTGCCAGCAGTTTGCACCAGGGAAAGACCCAGTACTTC
TRBJ2-3 - TRBV20-1 TRBD2 11 CSAARREEQYF TGCAGTGCTGCCAGACGGGAGGAGCAGTATTTT
TRBJ2-3 - TRBV7-9 - 13 CASSPRGPDTQYF TGTGCCAGCAGCCCTCGGGGACCAGATACGCAGTATTTT